These 19 T cell receptor beta chains originate from one sample sequenced in a study of blood T cells in healthy people across ages. Through a sample-barcoded 5' primer and a J-beta primer mix, a second PCR was run for roughly 6 to 11 cycles. TCRdb passed the 5' RACE reads through MiXCR, listing each CDR3 protein once. This sample yields 650,000 to 950,000 distinct CDR3 sequences, of which 40% to 50% are seen a single time; about a fifth belongs to the top ten. Source material: blood. The receptors here all came from a man aged 55 to 69 in good health.

V is TRBV25-1 and J is TRBJ2-7; D gene unclear. The V gene's germline CDR1 is MGHDK and CDR2 SYGVNS. The CDR3 sequence is 13 residues long. Trimming removed 11 bases at V and 6 bases at J, with 20 bases between. CDR3 amino acids: CACTTPHGLEQYF. The DNA of the CDR3 is TGTGCCTGCACCACGCCCCACGGGCTCGAGCAGTACTTC.

This clonotype was picked up a small number of times. The chain couples TRBV27 to TRBJ2-5; possible D gene TRBD1, 5 bases. Germline V gene sequence: CDR1 MNHEY, CDR2 SMNVEV (reference sequence). Trimming removed 2 bases from V and 1 base from J, with 11 bases in between. CDR3 length: 15 residues. In DNA form, the CDR3 reads TGTGCCAGCAGTTTACAGGGCCTCCCCCAAGAGACCCAGTACTTC. This encodes CASSLQGLPQETQYF.

This chain uses TRBV6-5 with TRBJ1-1; D might be TRBD1 (6 bases). CDR3 size: 15 residues. Trimming cost V 6 bases and J 0 bases, with 14 bases left between them. CDR1 and CDR2 (germline): MNHEY, SVGAGI. CDR3 protein: CASSPGQILNTEAFF. As DNA, the CDR3 is TGTGCCAGCAGCCCCGGACAGATATTGAACACTGAAGCTTTCTTT.

The rearrangement links TRBV27 to TRBJ1-1; the D is unclear. V lost 4 bases and J lost 5, with 8 bases in between. CDR3 length: 12 residues. Germline CDR1 MNHEY, CDR2 SMNVEV (reference sequence). The CDR3 coding sequence is TGTGCCAGCAGTTCGATTCGGACTGAAGCTTTCTTT. Protein: CASSSIRTEAFF.

The V and J genes are TRBV12-3 or TRBV12-4 and TRBJ2-6, with D possibly called TRBD1 or TRBD2 (7 bases each). V was shortened by 5 bases and J by 8 bases, with 16 bases between the two germline ends. This CDR3 has 15 residues. The CDR3 loop reads CASSLGQGGTNVLTF. The DNA for the CDR3 is TGTGCCAGCAGTCTCGGGCAGGGGGGGACCAACGTCCTGACTTTC.

The chain couples TRBV7-2 to TRBJ1-1; D is undetermined. Germline V CDR1 and CDR2: SGHTA, FQGNSA. Between the trimmed V and J ends, which lost 4 bases and 0 bases, there was a span of 18 bases. CDR3 length: 17 residues. This chain's CDR3 is CASSSERAGILNTEAFF. CDR3 bases: TGTGCCAGCAGCTCAGAGAGGGCCGGGATCCTGAACACTGAAGCTTTCTTT.

V gene TRBV15 combines with J gene TRBJ1-2, with D tentatively TRBD1 (5 bases). The germline CDR1 and CDR2 sequences are LNHNV and YYDKDF (reference sequence). The CDR3 spans 17 residues. Trimming cost V 4 bases and J 0 bases, with 18 bases left between them. CDR3 nucleotide sequence: TGTGCCACCAGCACCGGGGACGCAGCCACCCCTAACTATGGCTACACCTTC. Translation: CATSTGDAATPNYGYTF.

This chain links TRBV7-9 with TRBJ2-3; 9 positions match TRBD2. CDR1 and CDR2 (germline): SEHNR, FQNEAQ (reference sequence). The CDR3 runs to 15 residues. V dropped 5 bases and J dropped 0; count of bases not matched to a gene: 3. CDR3 nucleotides: TGTGCCAGCAGCCGCGGGGGGGGGAGCACAGATACGCAGTATTTT. This sequence encodes CASSRGGGSTDTQYF.

The chain uses TRBV29-1 and TRBJ1-1; tentative D call: TRBD1 (5 bases). V dropped 6 bases and J dropped 4 bases, with 15 bases sitting between them. The CDR3 runs 13 residues. Germline V gene data show CDR1 as SQVTM and CDR2 as ANQGSEA. The DNA of the CDR3 is TGCAGCGTAGAACGGGGGGGGTTCACTGAAGCTTTCTTT. Translating it yields CSVERGGFTEAFF.

V and J are TRBV29-1 and TRBJ1-4; tentative D call: TRBD1 (5 bases). Germline-derived CDR1 and CDR2 are SQVTM and ANQGSEA. V gave up 0 bases and J gave up 7 bases, with 15 bases separating them. The length of the CDR3 is 15 residues. CDR3 bases: TGCAGCGTTGAAGATAGTAAGGGGAGGCGTGAAAAACTGTTTTTT. This gives the protein CSVEDSKGRREKLFF.

This clonotype has only a few counts. The chain links TRBV20-1 to TRBJ1-3; 7 nucleotides match TRBD1. The CDR3 consists of 15 residues. Germline-derived CDR1 and CDR2 are DFQATT and SNEGSKA (reference sequence). V lost 2 bases to trimming and J lost 4 bases; unmatched junction nucleotides: 8. The DNA for the CDR3 is TGCAGTGCTAGAAATTACGGACAGGTCGGAAACACCATATATTTT. Translated, it gives CSARNYGQVGNTIYF.

On this clonotype: The junction and the germline gene differ at one end; a read error may be behind it. The rearrangement uses TRBV4-1 and TRBJ1-2; TRBD1 is a possible D gene (6 bases). The CDR3 is made up of 17 amino acids. Germline assignment: CDR1 MGHRA and CDR2 YSYEKL. As DNA, the CDR3 is TGCGCCAGCAGCTCCCATGGAGCAGGGGACTTCAAGAATGGCTACGCCTTC. Translating gives CASSSHGAGDFKNGYAF.

The chain is built from TRBV7-2 and TRBJ2-1; either TRBD1 or TRBD2 may fit D (5 bases each). This CDR3 has 16 amino acids. V shed 4 bases and J shed 4 bases, with 17 bases lying between them. Germline assignment: CDR1 SGHTA and CDR2 FQGNSA. CDR3 protein: CASSSRGVRIYNEQFF. In DNA, the CDR3 is TGTGCCAGCAGCTCGAGAGGGGTAAGGATTTACAATGAGCAGTTCTTC.

The chain combines TRBV4-3 with TRBJ2-7; D may correspond to TRBD1 or TRBD2 (5 bases each). Germline values: CDR1 LGHNA, CDR2 YSLEER. This CDR3 contains 17 residues. V was trimmed by 0 bases and J by 6 bases, leaving 21 bases between them. Written as DNA, the CDR3 is TGCGCCAGCAGCCAAGATCTGCGGAGTAGCGTAGGGGCCGAGCAGTACTTC. Protein sequence: CASSQDLRSSVGAEQYF.

This clonotype turned up a few times. The rearrangement joins TRBV5-1 to TRBJ2-3; 9 bases are a match to TRBD1. CDR3 length: 16 amino acids. Germline CDR1 and CDR2: SGHRS and YFSETQ. The V and J ends lost 4 bases and 4 bases, in that order; junction bases with no gene match: 10. DNA for the CDR3: TGCGCCAGCAGCCTGGACGGGACAGGGCGGGCAGATACGCAGTATTTT. Protein product: CASSLDGTGRADTQYF.

This clonotype was seen only a few times. The chain combines TRBV29-1 with TRBJ2-3, with D perhaps TRBD1 (6 bases). The V end lost 7 bases, the J end lost 0 bases, and 14 bases lay between the germline ends. The germline gives CDR1 SQVTM, CDR2 ANQGSEA. The CDR3 extends over 14 amino acids. In nucleotides, the CDR3 is TGCAGCGCCACACCGACAGGAAGCACAGATACGCAGTATTTT. Its translation is CSATPTGSTDTQYF.

In this sample, this clonotype turned up a few times. J is TRBJ2-5 and V is TRBV7-8, with no clear D. This CDR3 contains 14 residues. Germline lookup yields CDR1 SGHVS and CDR2 FQNEAQ. V was cut by 5 bases and J by 5 bases, with 15 bases left in between. The CDR3, as DNA: TGTGCCAGCAGCCAGAATAGGATCGAGGAGACCCAGTACTTC. The encoded protein is CASSQNRIEETQYF.

Only a few counts were recorded for this clonotype. The chain combines TRBV2 with TRBJ2-5; D not resolved. The germline CDR1 and CDR2 sequences are SNHLY and FYNNEI. The CDR3 extends over 14 amino acids. V lost 5 bases and J lost 1, with 11 bases in between. CDR3 nucleotides: TGTGCCAGCAGTAATACAGATTTCCAAGAGACCCAGTACTTC. It encodes CASSNTDFQETQYF. Full variable domain (remainder filled in from reference TRBV2 and TRBJ2-5): EPEVTQTPSHQVTQMGQEVILRCVPISNHLYFYWYRQILGQKVEFLVSFYNNEISEKSEIFDDQFSVERPDGSNFTLKIRSTKLEDSAMYFCASSNTDFQETQYFGPGTRLLVL.

The rearrangement links TRBV9 to TRBJ2-2; 9 positions agree with TRBD2. V gave up 2 bases and J gave up 2 bases; unmatched junction bases: 7. The CDR3 has 17 amino acids. Germline loops: CDR1 SGDLS, CDR2 YYNGEE. The CDR3 protein is CASSVERGAANTGELFF. For the CDR3, the DNA is TGTGCCAGCAGCGTTGAGCGGGGGGCCGCTAACACCGGGGAGCTGTTTTTT.